This TCR beta chain was observed in a study of T cell responses to AZD1222 COVID-19 vaccine. The CDR3 sequence is 16 residues long. V was clipped by 3 bases and J by 8 bases; unmatched bases: 11. Germline CDR1 and CDR2: MNHEY and SMNVEV (reference sequence). The table came from immunoSEQ multiplex PCR; TCRdb's copy has only in-frame clones and leaves some out. The sample has some 150,000 clones; 88% are singletons. Source: peripheral blood, taken 28 days after the second AZD1222 dose. This chain links TRBV27 with TRBJ1-2; 11 bases are a match to TRBD1. The receptor comes from an adult who received the AZD1222 COVID-19 vaccine. Here the CDR3 reads CASSFTPGQGVGGYTF. DNA for the CDR3: TGTGCCAGCAGTTTCACTCCGGGACAGGGGGTCGGAGGCTACACCTTC.